The 11 T cell receptor beta chains below all came from one sample that was sequenced in a study of Tregs in tolerant kidney transplant recipients. Clones were read by immunoSEQ multiplex PCR, and TCRdb kept only the in-frame ones, dropping some. This table has about 100,000 clones, over 85% appearing once. Related graft donors supplied nonmyeloablative bone marrow transplants, and mixed chimerism was transient. Specimen: CD4+ T cells from blood (PBMCs), collected 12 months after the transplant. Receptors were obtained from a human patient who received a combined kidney and bone marrow transplant. Some T cells may originate from the graft donor.

The rearrangement links TRBV9 to TRBJ1-3; D remains unclear. Trimming pared 2 bases from V and 4 bases from J, leaving 7 bases between. This CDR3 is built from 13 residues. Germline CDR1 SGDLS, CDR2 YYNGEE. The CDR3 DNA reads as TGTGCCAGCAGCGTGTCATCCGGAAACACCATATATTTT. This translates into CASSVSSGNTIYF. The complete variable domain, with remaining parts taken from reference TRBV9 and TRBJ1-3, reads DSGVTQTPKHLITATGQRVTLRCSPRSGDLSVYWYQQSLDQGLQFLIQYYNGEERAKGNILERFSAQQFPDLHSELNLSSLELGDSALYFCASSVSSGNTIYFGEGSWLTVV.

The chain employs TRBV6-1 and TRBJ2-7; TRBD1 is a possible D gene (6 bases). The CDR3 spans 15 residues. Germline V gene lookup returns CDR1 MNHNS and CDR2 SASEGT. Trimming took 2 bases from V and 2 from J, leaving 13 bases between them. CDR3: CASSESGVSPYEQYF. The CDR3 DNA reads TGTGCCAGCAGTGAATCAGGGGTTTCCCCCTACGAGCAGTACTTC.

The rearrangement uses TRBV11-2 and TRBJ1-4; D uncertain. Germline-derived CDR1 and CDR2 are SGHAT and FQNNGV. Trimming stripped 1 base from V and 0 bases from J, with 6 bases between. The CDR3 sequence is 15 residues long. CDR3 sequence: CASSLGQTTNEKLFF. The CDR3 region has the DNA TGTGCCAGCAGCTTAGGTCAGACAACTAATGAAAAACTGTTTTTT.

This chain links TRBV5-6 with TRBJ2-7, with 10 bases aligning to TRBD1. Germline CDR1 reads SGHDT; CDR2 reads YYEEEE. V dropped 4 bases and J dropped 3; count of bases not matched to a gene: 7. This CDR3 contains 15 residues. The CDR3 protein is CASSLGTGAYYEQYF. CDR3 DNA: TGTGCCAGCAGCCTAGGGACAGGGGCTTACTACGAGCAGTACTTC.

The rearrangement joins TRBV19 to TRBJ1-2; the match to TRBD1 covers 7 bases. CDR3 size: 13 residues. V lost 6 bases, J lost 7 bases, and 8 bases stayed unmatched. CDR1 and CDR2 from the germline V gene are LNHDA and SQIVND (reference sequence). The CDR3 loop is CASRKGGGSGYTF. Written as DNA, the CDR3 is TGTGCCAGTAGAAAAGGGGGCGGGTCTGGCTACACCTTC.

The rearrangement joins TRBV4-3 to TRBJ2-1; the D gene is possibly TRBD2 (6 bases). The CDR3 loop spans 17 amino acids. Trimming pared 0 bases from V and 5 bases from J, leaving 17 bases between. Germline V CDR1 and CDR2: LGHNA, YSLEER. In DNA, the CDR3 is TGCGCCAGCAGCCAAGATCTTGACGGGAGAGGCGACAATGAGCAGTTCTTC. Translation gives CASSQDLDGRGDNEQFF.

The chain is built from TRBV25-1 and TRBJ1-4; 10 nucleotides match TRBD1. Trimming at V came to 2 bases and at J to 4 bases, leaving 7 bases not matched to a gene. Germline V gives CDR1 MGHDK, CDR2 SYGVNS. The CDR3 is made up of 17 amino acids. The DNA of the CDR3 is TGTGCCAGCAGTGAAACAGGACAGGGGGTCGGTAATGAAAAACTGTTTTTT. Translated, it gives CASSETGQGVGNEKLFF. The full variable domain, in which reference TRBV25-1 and TRBJ1-4 provide the parts outside the CDR3, is EADIYQTPRYLVIGTGKKITLECSQTMGHDKMYWYQQDPGMELHLIHYSYGVNSTEKGDLSSESTVSRIRTEHFPLTLESARPSHTSQYLCASSETGQGVGNEKLFFGSGTQLSVL.

The chain uses TRBV27 and TRBJ2-1, with D perhaps TRBD1 (6 bases). The CDR3 spans 15 residues. The germline gives CDR1 MNHEY, CDR2 SMNVEV (reference sequence). Trimming removed 2 bases at V and 4 bases at J, with 12 bases between. The CDR3 is CASSLRQVVYNEQFF. Here the CDR3 DNA reads TGTGCCAGCAGTTTACGACAGGTTGTATACAATGAGCAGTTCTTC.

V gene TRBV5-1 combines with J gene TRBJ2-5; 7 bases fit TRBD1. The ends lost 6 bases at V and 2 bases at J; junction bases unmatched: 10. CDR1 is SGHRS and CDR2 is YFSETQ in the germline V gene. The CDR3 is made up of 15 amino acids. The CDR3 protein is CASKQGTERQETQYF. The DNA of the CDR3 is TGCGCCAGCAAACAAGGGACAGAACGACAAGAGACCCAGTACTTC.

The gene calls are TRBV7-8 and TRBJ1-4, with 9 positions matching TRBD1. The V and J ends lost 3 bases and 6 bases, in that order; junction bases with no gene match: 2. CDR1 is SGHVS and CDR2 is FQNEAQ in the germline V gene. CDR3 length: 14 residues. CDR3: CASSLRQGDEKLFF. In nucleotides, the CDR3 is TGTGCCAGCAGCTTGCGACAGGGGGATGAAAAACTGTTTTTT.

The rearrangement links TRBV6-1 to TRBJ2-3; 13 bases align to TRBD2. With 5 bases clipped from V and 6 bases from J, the junction kept 5 bases outside the gene matches. The germline V gene has CDR1 MNHNS and CDR2 SASEGT. CDR3 length equals 15 residues. CDR3 sequence: CASSMTSGRFDTQYF. CDR3 sequence (DNA): TGTGCCAGCAGTATGACTAGCGGGAGGTTCGATACGCAGTATTTT.